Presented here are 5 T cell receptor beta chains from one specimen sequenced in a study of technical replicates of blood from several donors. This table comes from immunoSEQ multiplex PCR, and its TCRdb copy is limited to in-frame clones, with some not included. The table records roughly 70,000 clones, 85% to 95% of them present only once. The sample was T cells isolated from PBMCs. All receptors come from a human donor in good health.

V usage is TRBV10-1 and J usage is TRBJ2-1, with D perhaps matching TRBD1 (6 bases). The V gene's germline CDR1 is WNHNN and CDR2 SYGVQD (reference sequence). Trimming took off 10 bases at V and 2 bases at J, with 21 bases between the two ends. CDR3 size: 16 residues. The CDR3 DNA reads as TGCGCCAACACAAATTGGTCAGGGGCGACCTACAATGAGCAGTTCTTC. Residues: CANTNWSGATYNEQFF.

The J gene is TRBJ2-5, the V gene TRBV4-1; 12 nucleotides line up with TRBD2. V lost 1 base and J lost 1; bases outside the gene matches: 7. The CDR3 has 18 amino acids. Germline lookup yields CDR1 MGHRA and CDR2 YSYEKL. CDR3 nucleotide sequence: TGCGCCAGCAGCCAAGGGATGGGGGGACTAGCGGGCCAAGAGACCCAGTACTTC. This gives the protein CASSQGMGGLAGQETQYF.

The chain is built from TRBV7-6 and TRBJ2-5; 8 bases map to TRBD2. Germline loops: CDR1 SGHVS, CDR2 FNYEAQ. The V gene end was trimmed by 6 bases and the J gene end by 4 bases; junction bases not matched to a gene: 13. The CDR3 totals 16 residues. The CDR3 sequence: CASRAPLGRASETQYF. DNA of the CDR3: TGTGCCAGCAGGGCCCCCCTCGGGAGGGCCTCAGAGACCCAGTACTTC. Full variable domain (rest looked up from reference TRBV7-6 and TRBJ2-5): GAGVSQSPRYKVTKRGQDVALRCDPISGHVSLYWYRQALGQGPEFLTYFNYEAQQDKSGLPNDRFSAERPEGSISTLTIQRTEQRDSAMYRCASRAPLGRASETQYFGPGTRLLVL.

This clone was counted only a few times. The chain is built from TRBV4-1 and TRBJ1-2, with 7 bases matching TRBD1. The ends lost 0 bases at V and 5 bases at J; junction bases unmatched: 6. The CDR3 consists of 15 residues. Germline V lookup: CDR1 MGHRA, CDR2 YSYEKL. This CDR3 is CASSQEGQARYGYTF. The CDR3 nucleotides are TGCGCCAGCAGCCAAGAAGGACAGGCCAGGTATGGCTACACCTTC.

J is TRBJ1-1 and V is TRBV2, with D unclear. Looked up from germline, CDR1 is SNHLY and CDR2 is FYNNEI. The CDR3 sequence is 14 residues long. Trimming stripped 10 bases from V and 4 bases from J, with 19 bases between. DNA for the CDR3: TGTGCCACCACCGGAGGCGCCGCGGGCACTGAAGCTTTCTTT. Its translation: CATTGGAAGTEAFF.